This is a list of T cell receptor beta chains from one sample in a study of identical twins. One entry per CDR3 protein results from TCRdb running MiXCR on the 5' RACE reads. The table shows about 890,000 distinct CDR3 sequences, with roughly an eighth occurring only once. The same sample was also used in a study of yellow fever vaccine responses in identical twins.

Input material: PBMCs. Receptor source: a woman younger than 35 in good health. The CDR3 runs from the conserved cysteine through the conserved F or W. A D gene is named only where the DNA matches it firmly. Some rows mark clone size as missing; the rest say once, few, many or name a class of expanded clone.

d_call clone_size cdr3_length j_call v_call cdr3_aa cdr3_nt
- few 14 TRBJ1-5 TRBV20-1 CSAGRSDGNQPQHF TGCAGTGCTGGGCGGAGTGATGGCAATCAGCCCCAGCATTTT
- few 11 TRBJ1-1 TRBV10-3 CAISDDTGAFF TGTGCCATCAGTGACGACACTGGGGCTTTCTTT
TRBD2 - 16 TRBJ2-1 TRBV7-2 CASSSIAGAPLNEQFF TGTGCCAGCAGCTCGATAGCGGGAGCCCCCCTCAATGAGCAGTTCTTC
TRBD2 - 15 TRBJ2-1 TRBV29-1 CSVEAGGPSYNEQFF TGCAGCGTTGAGGCGGGAGGGCCTTCCTACAATGAGCAGTTCTTC
TRBD1 - 15 TRBJ1-1 TRBV4-1 CASSLTTLGQLEAFF TGCGCCAGCAGCCTAACAACGCTGGGACAGCTAGAAGCTTTCTTT
TRBD1 few 15 TRBJ2-2 TRBV6-1 CASKRRQGDTGELFF TGTGCCAGCAAGAGACGGCAGGGGGACACCGGGGAGCTGTTTTTT
TRBD2 many 16 TRBJ2-2 TRBV7-9 CASSPRTSGDTGELFF TGTGCCAGCAGCCCTAGGACTAGCGGTGACACCGGGGAGCTGTTTTTT
- many 13 TRBJ2-1 TRBV10-3 CAISEGSRNEQFF TGTGCCATCAGTGAGGGGAGTAGGAATGAGCAGTTCTTC
- - 15 TRBJ2-2 TRBV7-2 CASSLRTRSIGELFF TGTGCCAGCAGCTTAAGGACCCGGAGCATCGGGGAGCTGTTTTTT
TRBD2 many 14 TRBJ2-1 TRBV12-3/TRBV12-4 CASSPSGLYNEQFF TGTGCCAGCAGTCCTAGCGGCCTGTACAATGAGCAGTTCTTC
- many 14 TRBJ2-1 TRBV28 CASSPRTDYNEQFF TGTGCCAGCAGTCCACGGACAGACTACAATGAGCAGTTCTTC
- - 15 TRBJ2-1 TRBV7-9 CASSPQDPGTDEQFF TGTGCCAGCAGCCCTCAGGACCCAGGGACCGATGAGCAGTTCTTC
TRBD1 many 16 TRBJ1-2 TRBV2 CASYARDREDNYGYTF TGTGCCAGCTACGCGCGGGACAGGGAGGATAACTATGGCTACACCTTC
TRBD1 few 16 TRBJ2-1 TRBV7-2 CASSRPNRGQYNEQFF TGTGCCAGCAGCCGACCCAACAGGGGGCAGTACAATGAGCAGTTCTTC
TRBD1 - 14 TRBJ2-7 TRBV24-1 CATMGGPGGGEQYF TGTGCCACCATGGGTGGGCCAGGGGGCGGCGAGCAGTACTTC
- - 14 TRBJ1-4 TRBV15 CATSPDSYNEKLFF TGTGCCACCAGCCCGGACAGCTATAATGAAAAACTGTTTTTT
- few 16 TRBJ1-2 TRBV29-1 CSVEASTNPRFRGYTF TGCAGCGTTGAGGCCTCAACGAATCCTAGGTTCCGTGGCTACACCTTC
- few 12 TRBJ2-2 TRBV11-1 CASSHVDGELFF TGTGCCAGCAGCCACGTAGACGGGGAGCTGTTTTTT
- many 16 TRBJ2-2 TRBV5-1 CASSLYRSANTGELFF TGCGCCAGCAGCTTATACCGATCCGCGAACACCGGGGAGCTGTTTTTT
TRBD2 few 15 TRBJ2-7 TRBV5-1 CASSASGRRSYEQYF TGCGCCAGCAGCGCTAGCGGAAGAAGGTCTTACGAGCAGTACTTC
TRBD2 - 20 TRBJ2-1 TRBV15 CATSRDFGTSGPSSYNEQFF TGTGCCACCAGCAGAGATTTTGGGACTAGCGGACCGAGCTCCTACAATGAGCAGTTCTTC
- - 17 TRBJ1-1 TRBV5-6 CASSLAGSVSSNTEAFF TGTGCCAGCAGCTTGGCCGGGTCCGTTTCTTCGAACACTGAAGCTTTCTTT
- - 15 TRBJ2-7 TRBV5-1 CASSLAVTGAREQYF TGCGCCAGCAGCTTGGCCGTTACGGGAGCTCGGGAGCAGTACTTC
- - 15 TRBJ1-3 TRBV5-1 CASSSVGHSGNTIYF TGCGCCAGCAGCTCCGTGGGGCACTCTGGAAACACCATATATTTT
TRBD1 many 21 TRBJ2-4 TRBV11-1 CASSPTFGGQGFLSTKNIQYF TGTGCCAGCAGCCCGACCTTCGGGGGACAGGGGTTTCTTTCGACCAAAAACATTCAGTACTTC
- many 11 TRBJ1-2 TRBV29-1 CSVDYNYGYTF TGCAGCGTTGATTATAACTATGGCTACACCTTC
- - 15 TRBJ1-4 TRBV4-1 CASSQAPTGWEKLFF TGCGCCAGCAGCCAAGCGCCTACAGGGTGGGAAAAACTGTTTTTT
TRBD2 few 15 TRBJ2-3 TRBV29-1 CSVDEASGRRDTQYF TGCAGCGTTGATGAGGCTAGCGGGAGGAGGGATACGCAGTATTTT
- - 12 TRBJ2-1 TRBV15 CATSRANNEQFF TGTGCCACCAGCAGAGCTAACAATGAGCAGTTCTTC
- few 14 TRBJ2-7 TRBV20-1 CSASLTGYLYEQYF TGCAGTGCTAGCTTGACGGGTTACTTATACGAGCAGTACTTC
- few 15 TRBJ2-1 TRBV12-3/TRBV12-4 CASKKPGGSYNEQFF TGTGCCAGCAAAAAACCCGGGGGATCCTACAATGAGCAGTTCTTC
TRBD2 - 15 TRBJ2-7 TRBV3-1 CASSPSRLAVYEQYF TGTGCCAGCAGCCCCTCTCGACTAGCAGTTTACGAGCAGTACTTC
- - 18 TRBJ2-1 TRBV6-1 CASRKGGSDVTIRNEQFF TGTGCCAGCAGGAAGGGGGGATCCGACGTTACAATACGCAATGAGCAGTTCTTC
TRBD1 - 15 TRBJ1-1 TRBV6-5 CASRLGTAVNTEAFF TGTGCCAGCAGACTCGGGACAGCAGTGAACACTGAAGCTTTCTTT
TRBD2 few 16 TRBJ2-2 TRBV11-2 CASSLEAGGATGELFF TGTGCCAGCAGCTTAGAGGCCGGGGGGGCCACCGGGGAGCTGTTTTTT
- - 11 TRBJ2-1 TRBV7-8 CATMRYNEQFF TGTGCCACCATGCGGTACAATGAGCAGTTCTTC
TRBD2 few 14 TRBJ2-3 TRBV6-1 CASSGLAGSDTQYF TGTGCCAGCAGCGGACTAGCGGGGTCAGATACGCAGTATTTT
- - 13 TRBJ2-5 TRBV20-1 CSADSDSQETQYF TGCAGTGCCGATTCGGACAGTCAAGAGACCCAGTACTTC
- many 12 TRBJ2-7 TRBV7-2 CASSSTLYEQYF TGTGCCAGCAGCTCCACGCTATACGAGCAGTACTTC
- few 15 TRBJ2-1 TRBV7-9 CASLFRGAGNNEQFF TGTGCCAGCCTCTTTAGAGGGGCAGGGAACAATGAGCAGTTCTTC
- - 15 TRBJ2-1 TRBV6-5 CASSYSISAYNEQFF TGTGCCAGCAGTTACTCGATTAGCGCATACAATGAGCAGTTCTTC
- many 15 TRBJ2-7 TRBV5-1 CASSDKQAITGEQYF TGCGCCAGCAGCGACAAACAGGCTATAACGGGCGAGCAGTACTTC
TRBD1 many 16 TRBJ1-2 TRBV4-2 CASSQDHTGGSYGYTF TGTGCCAGCAGCCAAGATCATACAGGGGGAAGCTATGGCTACACCTTC
- many 13 TRBJ1-6 TRBV2 CASSALDLFTLHF TGTGCCAGCAGTGCTTTGGATCTATTCACCCTCCACTTT
- - 14 TRBJ2-3 TRBV6-1 CASSPRLAPDTQYF TGTGCCAGCAGTCCTAGGCTAGCGCCAGATACGCAGTATTTT
TRBD1 - 14 TRBJ2-7 TRBV9 CASSVGTGTYEQYF TGTGCCAGCAGCGTTGGGACAGGAACCTACGAGCAGTACTTC
TRBD1 - 14 TRBJ1-4 TRBV10-3 CAIRDRGKDEKLFF TGTGCCATCAGGGACAGGGGGAAGGATGAAAAACTGTTTTTT
TRBD2 few 17 TRBJ2-1 TRBV5-5 CASSPRGLSGSNNEQFF TGTGCCAGCAGCCCGAGGGGGCTTAGCGGGAGCAACAATGAGCAGTTCTTC
- - 13 TRBJ1-1 TRBV7-2 CASTLGLNTEAFF TGTGCCAGCACCCTGGGGTTGAACACTGAAGCTTTCTTT
- - 12 TRBJ1-2 TRBV12-3/TRBV12-4 CASSKKGYGYTF TGTGCCAGCAGCAAAAAGGGCTATGGCTACACCTTC
- many 16 TRBJ2-2 TRBV7-6 CASSFRLAKGPGELFF TGTGCCAGCAGCTTTCGTTTAGCTAAGGGTCCCGGGGAGCTGTTTTTT
TRBD2 few 16 TRBJ2-1 TRBV4-1 CASSQAGGRSYNEQFF TGCGCCAGCAGCCAAGCCGGGGGGAGATCCTACAATGAGCAGTTCTTC